This T cell receptor beta chain was recorded in a study of blood T cell repertoires in COVID-19. With 5 bases removed from V and 6 bases from J, the gap between germline ends came to 20 bases. CDR3 length equals 17 residues. Germline V CDR1 and CDR2: MNHEY, SMNVEV (reference sequence). Here immunoSEQ multiplex PCR was the method, and the copy in TCRdb shows in-frame clones only, minus some. The data hold 150,000 to 200,000 clones, with roughly nine tenths observed a single time. The chain recombines TRBV27 with TRBJ1-6; TRBD1 is a possible D gene (6 bases). The clonotype was recovered from a woman of 80 years or more in a cohort sampled during active or convalescent COVID-19. The sample comprised peripheral blood. The chain's CDR3 is CASSLLNRAMSNSPLHF. The CDR3 DNA reads as TGTGCCAGCAGTCTTCTCAACAGGGCCATGAGTAATTCACCCCTCCACTTT.